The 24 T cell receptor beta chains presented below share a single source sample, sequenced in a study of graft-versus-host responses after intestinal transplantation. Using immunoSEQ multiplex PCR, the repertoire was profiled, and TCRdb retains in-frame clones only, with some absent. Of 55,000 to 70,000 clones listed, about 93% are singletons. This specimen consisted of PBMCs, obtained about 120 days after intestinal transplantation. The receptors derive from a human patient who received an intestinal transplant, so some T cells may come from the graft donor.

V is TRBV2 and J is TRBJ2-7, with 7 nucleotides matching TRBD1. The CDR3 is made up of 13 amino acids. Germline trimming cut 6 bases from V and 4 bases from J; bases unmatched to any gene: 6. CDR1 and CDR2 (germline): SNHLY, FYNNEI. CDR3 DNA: TGTGCCAGCAGCCCGGGACAGCCTTACGAGCAGTACTTC. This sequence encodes CASSPGQPYEQYF.

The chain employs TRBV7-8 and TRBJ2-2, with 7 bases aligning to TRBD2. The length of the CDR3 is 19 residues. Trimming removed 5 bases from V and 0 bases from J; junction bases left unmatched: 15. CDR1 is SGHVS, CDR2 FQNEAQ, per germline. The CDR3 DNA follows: TGTGCCAGCAGCCGTAAAGGGGCGTCTAGCGGAACGAACACCGGGGAGCTGTTTTTT. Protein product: CASSRKGASSGTNTGELFF.

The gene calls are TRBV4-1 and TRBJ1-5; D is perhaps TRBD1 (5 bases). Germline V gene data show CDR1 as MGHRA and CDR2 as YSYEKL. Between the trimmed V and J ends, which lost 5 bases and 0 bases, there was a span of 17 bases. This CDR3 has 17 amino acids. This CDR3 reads CASSSSGTEYSNQPQHF. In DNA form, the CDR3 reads TGCGCCAGCAGCTCATCAGGGACCGAATATAGCAATCAGCCCCAGCATTTT.

CDR3 sequence reads: CASSQVPTNYNQPQHF. The DNA for the CDR3 is TGCGCCAGCAGCCAAGTGCCCACAAACTACAATCAGCCCCAGCATTTT. The chain has TRBV4-1 and TRBJ1-5; D is uncertain. This CDR3 has 16 residues. Trimming cost V 1 base and J 3 bases, with 13 bases left between them. In germline, CDR1 is MGHRA, CDR2 YSYEKL.

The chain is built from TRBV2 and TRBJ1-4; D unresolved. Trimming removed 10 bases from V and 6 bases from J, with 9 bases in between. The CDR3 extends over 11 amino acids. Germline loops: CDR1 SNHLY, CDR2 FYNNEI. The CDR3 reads CATLWDEKLFF. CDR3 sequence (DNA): TGTGCCACCCTATGGGATGAAAAACTGTTTTTT.

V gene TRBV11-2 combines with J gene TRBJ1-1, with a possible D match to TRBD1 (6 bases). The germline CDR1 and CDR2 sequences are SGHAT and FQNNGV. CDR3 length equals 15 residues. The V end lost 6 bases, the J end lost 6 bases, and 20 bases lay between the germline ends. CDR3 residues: CASRPQSGVSAEAFF. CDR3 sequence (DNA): TGTGCCAGCAGACCGCAGTCAGGGGTTAGCGCTGAAGCTTTCTTT.

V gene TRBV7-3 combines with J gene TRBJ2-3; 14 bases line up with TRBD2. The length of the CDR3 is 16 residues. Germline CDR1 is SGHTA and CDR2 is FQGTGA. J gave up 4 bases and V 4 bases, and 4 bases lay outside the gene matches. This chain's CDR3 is CASSSGLAGVSDTQYF. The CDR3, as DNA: TGTGCCAGCAGCTCGGGACTAGCGGGAGTTTCAGATACGCAGTATTTT. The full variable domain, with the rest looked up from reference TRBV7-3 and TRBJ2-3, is GAGVSQTPSNKVTEKGKYVELRCDPISGHTALYWYRQSLGQGPEFLIYFQGTGAADDSGLPNDRFFAVRPEGSVSTLKIQRTERGDSAVYLCASSSGLAGVSDTQYFGPGTRLTVL.

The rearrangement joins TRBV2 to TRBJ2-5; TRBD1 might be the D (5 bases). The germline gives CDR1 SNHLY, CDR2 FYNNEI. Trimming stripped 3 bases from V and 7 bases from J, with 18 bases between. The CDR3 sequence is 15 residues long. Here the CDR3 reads CASSDVVRAVGTQYF. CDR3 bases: TGTGCCAGCAGTGATGTCGTCAGGGCAGTGGGGACCCAGTACTTC. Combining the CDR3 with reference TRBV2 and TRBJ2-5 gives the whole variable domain EPEVTQTPSHQVTQMGQEVILRCVPISNHLYFYWYRQILGQKVEFLVSFYNNEISEKSEIFDDQFSVERPDGSNFTLKIRSTKLEDSAMYFCASSDVVRAVGTQYFGPGTRLLVL.

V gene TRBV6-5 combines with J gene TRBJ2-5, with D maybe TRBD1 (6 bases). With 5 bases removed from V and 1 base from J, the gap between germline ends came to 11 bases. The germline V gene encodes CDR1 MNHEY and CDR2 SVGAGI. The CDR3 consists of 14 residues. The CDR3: CASSHRQVQETQYF. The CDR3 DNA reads TGTGCCAGCAGTCACAGACAGGTCCAAGAGACCCAGTACTTC.

The CDR3 nucleotides read TGCGCCAGCAGTGGCCAAGGGAGGGGCTATGGCTACACCTTC. Protein product: CASSGQGRGYGYTF. V gene TRBV10-2 combines with J gene TRBJ1-2, with D possibly matching TRBD1 (5 bases). Germline CDR1 WSHSY, CDR2 SAAADI. V was cut by 4 bases and J by 4 bases, with 13 bases left in between. The CDR3 spans 14 residues.

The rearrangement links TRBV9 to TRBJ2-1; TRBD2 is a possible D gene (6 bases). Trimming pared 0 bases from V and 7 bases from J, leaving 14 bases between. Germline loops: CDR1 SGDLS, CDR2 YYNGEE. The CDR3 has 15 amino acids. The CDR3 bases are TGTGCCAGCAGCGTAGGTCGTGGAGGGACGAATGAGCAGTTCTTC. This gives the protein CASSVGRGGTNEQFF.

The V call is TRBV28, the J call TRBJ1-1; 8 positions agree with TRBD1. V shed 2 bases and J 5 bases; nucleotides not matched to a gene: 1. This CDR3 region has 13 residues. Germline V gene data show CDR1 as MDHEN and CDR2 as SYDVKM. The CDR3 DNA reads TGTGCCAGCAGTTTAACAGGGGGTACTGAAGCTTTCTTT. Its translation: CASSLTGGTEAFF.

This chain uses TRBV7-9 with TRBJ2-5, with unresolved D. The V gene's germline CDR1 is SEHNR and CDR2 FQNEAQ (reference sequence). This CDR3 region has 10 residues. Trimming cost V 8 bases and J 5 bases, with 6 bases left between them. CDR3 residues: CASRRETQYF. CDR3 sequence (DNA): TGTGCCAGCCGTAGGGAGACCCAGTACTTC.

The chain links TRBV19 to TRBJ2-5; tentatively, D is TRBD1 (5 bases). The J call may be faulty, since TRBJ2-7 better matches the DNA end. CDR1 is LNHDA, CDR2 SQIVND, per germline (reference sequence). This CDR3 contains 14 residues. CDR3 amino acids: CASSIRQGYYEQYF. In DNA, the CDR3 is TGTGCCAGTAGTATTCGTCAGGGCTACTACGAGCAGTACTTC.

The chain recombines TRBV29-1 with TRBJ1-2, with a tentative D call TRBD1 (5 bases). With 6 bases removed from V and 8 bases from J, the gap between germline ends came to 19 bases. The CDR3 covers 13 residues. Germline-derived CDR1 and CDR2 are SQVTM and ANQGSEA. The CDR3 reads CSVPGPPRKGYTF. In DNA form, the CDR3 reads TGCAGCGTCCCGGGACCCCCAAGGAAGGGCTACACCTTC. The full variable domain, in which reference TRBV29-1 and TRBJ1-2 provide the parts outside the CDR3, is SAVISQKPSRDICQRGTSLTIQCQVDSQVTMMFWYRQQPGQSLTLIATANQGSEATYESGFVIDKFPISRPNLTFSTLTVSNMSPEDSSIYLCSVPGPPRKGYTFGSGTRLTVV.

The CDR3 region has the DNA TGCGCCAGCAGCCAGGGACAAGCCGATCAGCCCCAGCATTTT. Its translation is CASSQGQADQPQHF. The V call is TRBV5-1, the J call TRBJ1-5; D is perhaps TRBD1 (6 bases). The CDR3 loop spans 14 amino acids. The ends were cut back, 4 bases at V and 5 bases at J, with 13 bases in the middle. Germline CDR1 SGHRS, CDR2 YFSETQ.

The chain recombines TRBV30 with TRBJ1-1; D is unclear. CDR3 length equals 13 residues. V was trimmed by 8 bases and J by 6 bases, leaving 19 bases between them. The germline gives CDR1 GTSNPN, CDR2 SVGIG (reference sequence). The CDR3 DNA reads TGTGCCCTGGAACCTCACATCGGGGCTGAAGCTTTCTTT. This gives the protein CALEPHIGAEAFF.

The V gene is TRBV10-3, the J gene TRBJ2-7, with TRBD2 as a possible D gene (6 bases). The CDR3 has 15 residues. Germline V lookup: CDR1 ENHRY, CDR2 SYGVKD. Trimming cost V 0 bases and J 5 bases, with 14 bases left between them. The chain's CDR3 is CAISESREPWHEQYF. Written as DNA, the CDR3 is TGTGCCATCAGTGAGTCCCGGGAGCCCTGGCACGAGCAGTACTTC.

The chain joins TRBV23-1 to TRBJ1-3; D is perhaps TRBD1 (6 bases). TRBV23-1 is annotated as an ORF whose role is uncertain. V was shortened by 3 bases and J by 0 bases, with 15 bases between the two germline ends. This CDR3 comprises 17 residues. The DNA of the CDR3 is TGCGCCAGCAGTCACCCGACGGGACACCGCTCTGGAAACACCATATATTTT. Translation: CASSHPTGHRSGNTIYF.

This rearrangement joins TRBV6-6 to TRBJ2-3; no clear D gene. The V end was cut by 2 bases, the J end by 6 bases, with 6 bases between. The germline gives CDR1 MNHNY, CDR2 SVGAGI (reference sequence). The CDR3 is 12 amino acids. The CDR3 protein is CASSYAWDTQYF. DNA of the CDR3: TGTGCCAGCAGTTACGCCTGGGATACGCAGTATTTT.

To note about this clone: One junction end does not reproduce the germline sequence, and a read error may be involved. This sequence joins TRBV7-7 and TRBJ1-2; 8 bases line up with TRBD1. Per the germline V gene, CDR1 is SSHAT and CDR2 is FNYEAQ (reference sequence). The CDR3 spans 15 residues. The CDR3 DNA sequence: TGTGCTAGCAGCTTAGGTGTGTGGACAGGGCGCGGCTACACCTTC. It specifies CASSLGVWTGRGYTF. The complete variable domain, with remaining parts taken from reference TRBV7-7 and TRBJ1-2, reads GAGVSQSPRYKVTKRGQDVTLRCDPISSHATLYWYQQALGQGPEFLTYFNYEAQPDKSGLPSDRFSAERPEGSISTLTIQRTEQRDSAMYRCASSLGVWTGRGYTFGSGTRLTVV.

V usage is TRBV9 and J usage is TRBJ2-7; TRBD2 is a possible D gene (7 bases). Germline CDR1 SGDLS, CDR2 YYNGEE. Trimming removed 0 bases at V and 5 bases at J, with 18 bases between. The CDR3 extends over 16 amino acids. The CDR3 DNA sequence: TGTGCCAGCAGCGTAGCCGGCGGGGGCGGCACCCACGAGCAGTACTTC. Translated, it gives CASSVAGGGGTHEQYF.

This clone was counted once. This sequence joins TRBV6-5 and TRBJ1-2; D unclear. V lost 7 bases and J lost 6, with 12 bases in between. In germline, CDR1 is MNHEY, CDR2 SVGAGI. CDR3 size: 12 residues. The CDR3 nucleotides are TGTGCCAGCAATCAAAACAGAAATGGCTACACCTTC. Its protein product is CASNQNRNGYTF.

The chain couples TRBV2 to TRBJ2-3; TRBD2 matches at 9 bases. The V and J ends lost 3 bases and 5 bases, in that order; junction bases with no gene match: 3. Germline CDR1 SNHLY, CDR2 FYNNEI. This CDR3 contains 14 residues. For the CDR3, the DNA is TGTGCCAGCAGTGAGGGACTAGCCGTAGATACGCAGTATTTT. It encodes CASSEGLAVDTQYF. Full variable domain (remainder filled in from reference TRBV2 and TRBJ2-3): EPEVTQTPSHQVTQMGQEVILRCVPISNHLYFYWYRQILGQKVEFLVSFYNNEISEKSEIFDDQFSVERPDGSNFTLKIRSTKLEDSAMYFCASSEGLAVDTQYFGPGTRLTVL.